This T cell receptor beta chain stems from a study of T cells in Graves' hyperthyroidism and ophthalmopathy. The ends were cut back, 5 bases at V and 5 bases at J, with 18 bases in the middle. From germline, CDR1 is SEHNR and CDR2 FQNEAQ (reference sequence). This CDR3 has 15 amino acids. In its sample, this clonotype was seen many times. RNA transcripts yielded amplified TCR beta CDR3 regions. A first-round RT-PCR of the TCR CDR3 used the HTBI primer set. TCRdb recomputed calls from the multiplex PCR reads with MiXCR, one row per CDR3 protein. The data show some 570,000 distinct CDR3 sequences, with roughly 15% seen just once and 15% to 20% held by the top ten. Thyroid ultrasound and orbital computed tomography, with clinical symptoms and serum thyroxine and TRAb, informed diagnoses.

V is TRBV7-9 and J is TRBJ2-5, with D perhaps TRBD2 (5 bases). The receptor was isolated from a young woman with Graves' ophthalmopathy. Sequencing used blood. CDR3 coding DNA: TGTGCCAGCAGCACCCTCGCACGGGGTATGGAGACCCAGTACTTC. Protein sequence: CASSTLARGMETQYF.